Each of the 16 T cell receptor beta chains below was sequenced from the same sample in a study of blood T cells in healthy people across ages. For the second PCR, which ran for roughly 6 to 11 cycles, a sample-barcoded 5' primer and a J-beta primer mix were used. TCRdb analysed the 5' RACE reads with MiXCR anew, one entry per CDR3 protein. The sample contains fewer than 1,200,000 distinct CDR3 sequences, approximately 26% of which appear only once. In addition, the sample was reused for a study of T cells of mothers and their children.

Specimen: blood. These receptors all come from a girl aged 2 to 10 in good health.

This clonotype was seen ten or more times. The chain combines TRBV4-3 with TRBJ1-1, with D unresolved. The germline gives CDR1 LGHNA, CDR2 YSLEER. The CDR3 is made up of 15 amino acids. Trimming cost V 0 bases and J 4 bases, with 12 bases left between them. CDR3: CASSQDFSGSTEAFF. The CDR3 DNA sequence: TGCGCCAGCAGCCAAGATTTCTCGGGGAGCACTGAAGCTTTCTTT.

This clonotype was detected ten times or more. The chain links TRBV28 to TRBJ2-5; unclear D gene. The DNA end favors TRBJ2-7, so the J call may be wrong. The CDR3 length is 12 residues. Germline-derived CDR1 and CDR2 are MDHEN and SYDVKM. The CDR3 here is CATGTESYEQYF. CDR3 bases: TGTGCCACCGGAACAGAATCCTACGAGCAGTACTTC.

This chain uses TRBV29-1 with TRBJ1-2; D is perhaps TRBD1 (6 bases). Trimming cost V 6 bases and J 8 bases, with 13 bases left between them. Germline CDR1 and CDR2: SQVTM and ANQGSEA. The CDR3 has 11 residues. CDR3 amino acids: CSVSGAGGYTF. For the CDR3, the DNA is TGCAGCGTGTCAGGGGCAGGAGGCTACACCTTC.

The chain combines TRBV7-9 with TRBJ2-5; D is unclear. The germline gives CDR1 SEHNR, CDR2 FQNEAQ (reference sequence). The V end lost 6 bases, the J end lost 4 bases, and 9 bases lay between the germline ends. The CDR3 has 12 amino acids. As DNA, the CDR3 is TGTGCCAGCAGTCATCGGCCAGAGACCCAGTACTTC. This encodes CASSHRPETQYF. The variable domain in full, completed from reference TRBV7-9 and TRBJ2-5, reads DTGVSQNPRHKITKRGQNVTFRCDPISEHNRLYWYRQTLGQGPEFLTYFQNEAQLEKSRLLSDRFSAERPKGSFSTLEIQRTEQGDSAMYLCASSHRPETQYFGPGTRLLVL.

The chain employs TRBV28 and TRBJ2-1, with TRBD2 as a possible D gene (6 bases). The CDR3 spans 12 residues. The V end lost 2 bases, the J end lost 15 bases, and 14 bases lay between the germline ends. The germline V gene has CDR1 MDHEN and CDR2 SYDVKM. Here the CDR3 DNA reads TGTGCCAGCAGTTTAGATACGGCGGGATCGTTCTTC. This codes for CASSLDTAGSFF. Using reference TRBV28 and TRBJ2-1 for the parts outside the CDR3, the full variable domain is DVKVTQSSRYLVKRTGEKVFLECVQDMDHENMFWYRQDPGLGLRLIYFSYDVKMKEKGDIPEGYSVSREKKERFSLILESASTNQTSMYLCASSLDTAGSFFGPGTRLTVL.

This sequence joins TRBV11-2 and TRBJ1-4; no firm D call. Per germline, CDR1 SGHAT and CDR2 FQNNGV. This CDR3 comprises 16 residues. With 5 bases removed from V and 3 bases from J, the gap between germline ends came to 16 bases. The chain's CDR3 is CASSEGKEVANEKLFF. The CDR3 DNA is TGTGCCAGCAGCGAAGGCAAAGAAGTGGCTAATGAAAAACTGTTTTTT.

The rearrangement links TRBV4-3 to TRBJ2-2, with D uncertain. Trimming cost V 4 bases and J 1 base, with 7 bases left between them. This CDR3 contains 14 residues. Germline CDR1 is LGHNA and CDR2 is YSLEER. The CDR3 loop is CASSRERNTGELFF. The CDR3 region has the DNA TGCGCCAGCAGCCGCGAAAGGAACACCGGGGAGCTGTTTTTT.

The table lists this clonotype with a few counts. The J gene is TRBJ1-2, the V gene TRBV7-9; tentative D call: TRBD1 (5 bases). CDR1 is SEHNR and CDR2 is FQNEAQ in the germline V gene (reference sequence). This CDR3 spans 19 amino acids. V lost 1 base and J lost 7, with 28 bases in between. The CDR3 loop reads CASSLVTGTAAFVGLGYTF. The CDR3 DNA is TGTGCCAGCAGCTTAGTAACCGGGACCGCTGCCTTCGTGGGTCTTGGCTACACCTTC.

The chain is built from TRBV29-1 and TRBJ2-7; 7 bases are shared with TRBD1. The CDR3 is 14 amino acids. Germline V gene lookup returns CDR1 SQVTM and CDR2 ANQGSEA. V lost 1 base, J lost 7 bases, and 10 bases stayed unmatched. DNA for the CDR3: TGCAGCGTTGAAGTGACAGGGTCGGCTTCTGAGCAGTACTTC. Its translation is CSVEVTGSASEQYF.

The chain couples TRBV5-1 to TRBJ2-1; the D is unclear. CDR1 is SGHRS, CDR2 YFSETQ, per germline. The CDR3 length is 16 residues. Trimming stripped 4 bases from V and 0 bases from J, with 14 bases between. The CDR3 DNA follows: TGCGCCAGCAGCCTAACACCAATGAGCTCCTACAATGAGCAGTTCTTC. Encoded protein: CASSLTPMSSYNEQFF. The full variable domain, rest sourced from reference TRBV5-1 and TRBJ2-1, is KAGVTQTPRYLIKTRGQQVTLSCSPISGHRSVSWYQQTPGQGLQFLFEYFSETQRNKGNFPGRFSGRQFSNSRSEMNVSTLELGDSALYLCASSLTPMSSYNEQFFGPGTRLTVL.

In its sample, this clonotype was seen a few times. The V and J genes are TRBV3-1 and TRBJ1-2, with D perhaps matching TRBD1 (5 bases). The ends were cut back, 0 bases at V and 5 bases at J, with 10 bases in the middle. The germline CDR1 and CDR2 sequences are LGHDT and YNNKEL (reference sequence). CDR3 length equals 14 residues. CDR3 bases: TGTGCCAGCAGCCAAGATAGACAGATGTATGGCTACACCTTC. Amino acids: CASSQDRQMYGYTF.

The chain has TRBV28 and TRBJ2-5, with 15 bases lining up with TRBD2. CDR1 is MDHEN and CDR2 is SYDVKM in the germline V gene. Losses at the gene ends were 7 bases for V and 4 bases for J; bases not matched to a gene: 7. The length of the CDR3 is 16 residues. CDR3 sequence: CASNDPGLAGGETQYF. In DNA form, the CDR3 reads TGTGCCAGCAATGACCCGGGACTAGCGGGAGGAGAGACCCAGTACTTC.

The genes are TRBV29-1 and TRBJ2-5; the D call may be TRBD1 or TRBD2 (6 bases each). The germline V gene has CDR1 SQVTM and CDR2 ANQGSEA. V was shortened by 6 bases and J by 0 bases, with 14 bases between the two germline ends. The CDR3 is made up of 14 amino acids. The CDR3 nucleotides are TGCAGCGTCCCGACCGGGGGCAACCAAGAGACCCAGTACTTC. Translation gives CSVPTGGNQETQYF.

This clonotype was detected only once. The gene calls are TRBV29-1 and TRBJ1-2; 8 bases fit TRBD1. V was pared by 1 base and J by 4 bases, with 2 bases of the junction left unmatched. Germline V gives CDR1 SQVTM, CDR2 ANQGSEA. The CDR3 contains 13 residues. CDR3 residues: CSVEAQGGYGYTF. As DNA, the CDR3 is TGCAGCGTTGAAGCACAGGGGGGCTATGGCTACACCTTC.

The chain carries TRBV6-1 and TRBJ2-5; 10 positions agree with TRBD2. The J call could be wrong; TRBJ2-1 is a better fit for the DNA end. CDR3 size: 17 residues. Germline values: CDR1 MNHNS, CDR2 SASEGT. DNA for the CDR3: TGTGCCAGCAGTGATACCATAGCGGGGGGCCCCGTCAATGAGCAGTTCTTC. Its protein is CASSDTIAGGPVNEQFF.

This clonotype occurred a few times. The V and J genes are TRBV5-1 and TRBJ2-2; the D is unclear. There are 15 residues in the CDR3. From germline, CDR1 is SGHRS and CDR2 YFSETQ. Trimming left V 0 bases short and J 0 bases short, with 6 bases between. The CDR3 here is CASSLESSNTGELFF. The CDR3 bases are TGCGCCAGCAGCTTGGAGAGCTCGAACACCGGGGAGCTGTTTTTT.